The next 12 T cell receptor beta chains were all read from a single sample in a study of T cell repertoires in cytomegalovirus infection (dated by TCRdb to between 2018 and 2021). These TCRs are of unknown antigen specificity. The sample's treatment or condition label is to be understood as: in vitro stimulation with specific CMV peptide epitopes to enrich CMV-specific T cells. Sequencing took place on an Illumina HiSeq 1500. Starting from the raw public reads, TCRdb applied fastp trimming at Q25, assembled clones with MiXCR and retained in-frame beta chains. Rows merge per CDR3 protein into single entries with the most common DNA and genes. The sample contains about half a million distinct CDR3 sequences, 33% of them found a single time. Roughly 15% of the sample comes from the top ten. The sequences come from cultured PBMCs, collected from culture after CMV antigen stimulation. Receptors were obtained from a human donor in good health (CMV status not recorded). Some clones in this sample may be carry-over from other donors' samples.

V usage is TRBV6-5 and J usage is TRBJ2-7; 11 bases agree with TRBD2. Germline-derived CDR1 and CDR2 are MNHEY and SVGAGI. After removal of 3 bases from V and 4 bases from J, the junction contained 5 bases not matched to a gene. This CDR3 comprises 15 residues. The CDR3 DNA reads TGTGCCAGCAGTTATCCGGGACTAGCGGTATACGAGCAGTACTTC. The encoded protein is CASSYPGLAVYEQYF.

Only a few counts were recorded for this clonotype. The chain is built from TRBV20-1 and TRBJ1-3; TRBD1 might be the D (6 bases). Looked up from germline, CDR1 is DFQATT and CDR2 is SNEGSKA (reference sequence). V lost 3 bases and J lost 4, with 13 bases in between. The CDR3 is made up of 14 amino acids. In DNA, the CDR3 is TGCAGTGCTAGCTCAGGGGTCCCGGGAAACACCATATATTTT. It encodes CSASSGVPGNTIYF.

This clonotype has a handful of counts. This rearrangement joins TRBV28 to TRBJ2-1, with 10 bases fitting TRBD2. CDR1 MDHEN and CDR2 SYDVKM come from the germline V gene. Trimming cost V 5 bases and J 2 bases; bases outside gene matches: 6. This CDR3 region has 16 residues. The CDR3 spells CASSPGLADTYNEQFF. CDR3 DNA: TGTGCCAGCAGTCCCGGACTAGCGGACACCTACAATGAGCAGTTCTTC.

The rearrangement uses TRBV4-2 and TRBJ2-6; a weak D match, TRBD2 (6 bases). V lost 4 bases and J 0 bases, leaving 16 bases between the germline ends. Per germline, CDR1 LGHNA and CDR2 YNFKEQ. The CDR3 contains 18 residues. CDR3 sequence (DNA): TGTGCCAGCAGCCGTGGGACTCCTAACCCCTCTGGGGCCAACGTCCTGACTTTC. It yields the protein CASSRGTPNPSGANVLTF.

There are a few counts of this clonotype. The J gene is TRBJ2-5, the V gene TRBV6-5, with D hard to call. V was clipped by 0 bases and J by 5 bases, with 19 bases between them. The CDR3 has 17 residues. Germline assignment: CDR1 MNHEY and CDR2 SVGAGI. The DNA of the CDR3 is TGTGCCAGCAGTTACTCGGAAGCTCTGGGAATTGGGGAGACCCAGTACTTC. Protein product: CASSYSEALGIGETQYF.

This clonotype turned up a few times. The chain has TRBV19 and TRBJ2-2, with no clear D. Trimming took off 4 bases at V and 4 bases at J, with 7 bases between the two ends. Germline CDR1 reads LNHDA; CDR2 reads SQIVND (reference sequence). The CDR3 has 13 residues. The CDR3 region is CASSTQPTGELFF. The CDR3 DNA sequence: TGTGCCAGTAGTACACAGCCCACCGGGGAGCTGTTTTTT.

This clonotype was seen ten or more times. V and J are TRBV7-2 and TRBJ2-1; 9 nucleotides agree with TRBD2. The CDR3 covers 15 residues. Per the germline V gene, CDR1 is SGHTA and CDR2 is FQGNSA. V lost 1 base to trimming and J lost 7 bases; unmatched junction nucleotides: 5. The CDR3 is CASSLGVAGDNEQFF. The CDR3, as DNA: TGTGCCAGCAGCTTAGGGGTAGCGGGAGATAATGAGCAGTTCTTC.

The V call is TRBV6-6, the J call TRBJ1-1, with D possibly matching TRBD1 (5 bases). CDR1 and CDR2 from the germline V gene are MNHNY and SVGAGI (reference sequence). The CDR3 is 14 amino acids. The V gene lost 5 bases and the J gene lost 4 bases, with 14 bases spanning the gap. The CDR3 loop reads CASSRSDSPTEAFF. The CDR3 nucleotides read TGTGCCAGCAGTCGCTCCGACAGCCCCACTGAAGCTTTCTTT.

The rearrangement links TRBV29-1 to TRBJ1-1; the D is unclear. This CDR3 region has 10 residues. CDR1 and CDR2 (germline): SQVTM, ANQGSEA. Between the trimmed V and J ends, which lost 7 bases and 11 bases, there was a span of 14 bases. As DNA, the CDR3 is TGCAGCGACCTCCGGGGTTGGGCTTTCTTT. Translation: CSDLRGWAFF.

The chain couples TRBV4-1 to TRBJ2-3; TRBD2 matches 12 bases. CDR3 length equals 16 residues. V lost 3 bases to trimming and J lost 6 bases; unmatched junction nucleotides: 7. CDR1 and CDR2 from the germline V gene are MGHRA and YSYEKL. In DNA form, the CDR3 reads TGCGCCAGCAGCCAGACGACTAGCGGGAGCGGGGATACGCAGTATTTT. It specifies CASSQTTSGSGDTQYF.

This chain uses TRBV6-5 with TRBJ2-2; no definite D call. V lost 5 bases and J 8 bases, leaving 9 bases between the germline ends. The germline V gene encodes CDR1 MNHEY and CDR2 SVGAGI. CDR3 length equals 12 residues. This CDR3 reads CASSQTAGELFF. The CDR3 region has the DNA TGTGCCAGCAGTCAAACAGCGGGGGAGCTGTTTTTT.

There are a few counts of this clonotype. V gene TRBV5-1 combines with J gene TRBJ2-1; 13 bases line up with TRBD2. The CDR3 sequence is 16 residues long. Germline V gene data show CDR1 as SGHRS and CDR2 as YFSETQ. With 0 bases clipped from V and 7 bases from J, the junction kept 4 bases outside the gene matches. The CDR3 DNA sequence: TGCGCCAGCAGCTTGGGGACTAGCGGGAGAGGGAATGAGCAGTTCTTC. Translating it yields CASSLGTSGRGNEQFF.